This entry describes one T cell receptor (beta chain). Antigen specificity is unknown. This record comes from a study of coeliac disease. Findings and limits, study-wide: In active celiac disease, intraepithelial and lamina propria TRB and TRG repertoires were less clonal than controls.

Some clones are missing from TCRdb's copy, which holds only in-frame ones; the method was immunoSEQ multiplex PCR. Of approximately 3,000 clones in the sample, 45% to 55% were seen once. The CDR3 length is 11 residues. From germline, CDR1 is SNHLY and CDR2 FYNNEI. Losses at the gene ends were 6 bases for V and 13 bases for J; bases not matched to a gene: 5. The sample comprised intraepithelial lymphocytes from the gut. The chain combines TRBV2 with TRBJ2-1, with 8 bases lining up with TRBD1. This clonotype was obtained from a man aged 45 to 65 with active celiac disease. In DNA, the CDR3 is TGTGCCAGCAGGACAGGGGTCAGTCAGTTCTTC. Encoded protein: CASRTGVSQFF.